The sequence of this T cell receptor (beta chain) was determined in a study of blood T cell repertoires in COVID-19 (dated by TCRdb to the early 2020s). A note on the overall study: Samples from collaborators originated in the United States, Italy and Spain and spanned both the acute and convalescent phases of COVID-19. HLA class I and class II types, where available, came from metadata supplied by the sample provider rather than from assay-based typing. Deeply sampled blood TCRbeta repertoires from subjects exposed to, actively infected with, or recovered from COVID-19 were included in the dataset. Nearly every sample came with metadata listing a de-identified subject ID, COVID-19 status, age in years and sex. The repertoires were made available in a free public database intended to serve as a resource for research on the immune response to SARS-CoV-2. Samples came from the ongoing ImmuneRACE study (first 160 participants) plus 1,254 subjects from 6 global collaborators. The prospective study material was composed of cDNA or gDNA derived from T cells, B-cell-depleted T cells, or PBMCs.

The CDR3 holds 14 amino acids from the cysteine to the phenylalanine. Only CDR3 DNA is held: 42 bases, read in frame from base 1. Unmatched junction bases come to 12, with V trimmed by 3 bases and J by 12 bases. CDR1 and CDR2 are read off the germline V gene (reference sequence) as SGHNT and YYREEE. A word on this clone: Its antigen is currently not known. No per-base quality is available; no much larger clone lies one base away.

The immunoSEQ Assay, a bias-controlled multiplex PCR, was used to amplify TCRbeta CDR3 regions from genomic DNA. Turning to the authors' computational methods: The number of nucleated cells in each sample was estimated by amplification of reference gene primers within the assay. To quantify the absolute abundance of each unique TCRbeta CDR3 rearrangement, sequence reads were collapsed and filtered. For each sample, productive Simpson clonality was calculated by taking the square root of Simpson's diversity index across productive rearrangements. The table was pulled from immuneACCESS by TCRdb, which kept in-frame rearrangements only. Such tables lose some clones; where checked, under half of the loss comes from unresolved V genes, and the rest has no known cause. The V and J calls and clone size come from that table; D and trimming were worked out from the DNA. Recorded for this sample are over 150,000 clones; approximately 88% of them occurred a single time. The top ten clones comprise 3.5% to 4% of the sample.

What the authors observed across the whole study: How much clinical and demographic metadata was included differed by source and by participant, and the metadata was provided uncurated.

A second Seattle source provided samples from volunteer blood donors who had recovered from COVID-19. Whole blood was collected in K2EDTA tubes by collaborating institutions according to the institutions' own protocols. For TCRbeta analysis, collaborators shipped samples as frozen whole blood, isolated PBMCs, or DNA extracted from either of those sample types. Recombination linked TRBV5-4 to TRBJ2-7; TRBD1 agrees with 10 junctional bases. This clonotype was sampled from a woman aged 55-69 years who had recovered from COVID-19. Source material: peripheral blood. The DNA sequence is TGTGCCAGCAGCTCTAGGGACAGGGGCCTTGAACGGTACTTC. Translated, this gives CASSSRDRGLERYF.